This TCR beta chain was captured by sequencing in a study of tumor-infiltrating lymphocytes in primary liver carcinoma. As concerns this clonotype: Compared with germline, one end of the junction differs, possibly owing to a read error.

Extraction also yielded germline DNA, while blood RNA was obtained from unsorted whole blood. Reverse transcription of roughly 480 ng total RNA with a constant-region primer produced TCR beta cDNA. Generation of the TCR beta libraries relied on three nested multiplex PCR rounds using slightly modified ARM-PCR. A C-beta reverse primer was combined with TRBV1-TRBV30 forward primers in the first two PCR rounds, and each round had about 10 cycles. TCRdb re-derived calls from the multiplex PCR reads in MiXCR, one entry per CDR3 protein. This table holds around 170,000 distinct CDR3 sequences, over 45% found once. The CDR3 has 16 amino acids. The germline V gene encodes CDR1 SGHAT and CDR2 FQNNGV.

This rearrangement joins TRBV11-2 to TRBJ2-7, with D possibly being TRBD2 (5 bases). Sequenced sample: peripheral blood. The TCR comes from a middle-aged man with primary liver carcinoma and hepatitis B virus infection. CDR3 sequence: CASSSLVEGAAYEQYF. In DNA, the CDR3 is TGTGCCAGTAGCTCTTTGGTAGAGGGAGCAGCCTACGAGCAGTACTTC. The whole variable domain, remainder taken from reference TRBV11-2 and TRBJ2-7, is EAGVAQSPRYKIIEKRQSVAFWCNPISGHATLYWYQQILGQGPKLLIQFQNNGVVDDSQLPKDRFSAERLKGVDSTLKIQPAKLEDSAVYLCASSSLVEGAAYEQYFGPGTRLTVT.